This is a list of T cell receptor beta chains from one sample in a study of cytomegalovirus exposure and HLA in healthy donors. The table came from immunoSEQ multiplex PCR; TCRdb's copy has only in-frame clones and leaves some out. The sample's table shows roughly 60,000 clones. Input material: PBMCs. The receptor source for this set is a male donor in good health and CMV-seronegative. The CDR3 runs from the conserved cysteine through the conserved F or W. D genes are given only for firm matches.

V,J,D,DNA,CDR3
TRBV19,TRBJ2-4,TRBD1,TGTGCCAGTAGAGACCGGGACAGGGTCGGGAACATTCAGTACTTC,CASRDRDRVGNIQYF
TRBV4-1,TRBJ2-3,.,TGCGCCAGCAGCCTTGAGAGGTGGGCAGGGGAAGATACGCAGTATTTT,CASSLERWAGEDTQYF
TRBV18,TRBJ2-1,TRBD1,TGTGCCAGCTCACTAACAGGGGGTAGCTCCGACAATGAGCAGTTCTTC,CASSLTGGSSDNEQFF
TRBV7-9,TRBJ2-7,.,TGTGCCAGCAGCTTAGCGTCCAACTCCTACGAGCAGTACTTC,CASSLASNSYEQYF
TRBV9,TRBJ2-1,TRBD2,TGTGCCAGCAGCGTAGGCGGACTAGCGGCCGGGGAGCAGTTCTTC,CASSVGGLAAGEQFF
TRBV28,TRBJ2-3,TRBD2,TGTGCCAGCAGTGCCGCTTGGAGCGGGGGAGGGACAGATACGCAGTATTTT,CASSAAWSGGGTDTQYF
TRBV30,TRBJ2-3,.,TGTGCCTACGGGACTGCCACAGATAAGCAGTATTTT,CAYGTATDKQYF
TRBV11-2,TRBJ2-1,TRBD2,TGTGCCAGCAGCTTGGGGGCGGTAGCGGGGGGGAATGAGCAGTTCTTC,CASSLGAVAGGNEQFF
TRBV7-9,TRBJ1-5,.,TGTGCCAGCAGCCCCTCCTCAAGCCCAAATCAGCCCCAGCATTTT,CASSPSSSPNQPQHF
TRBV10-1,TRBJ2-2,.,TGCGCCAGCAGTGAGGCAGGAACTTCCTCTGCGAGGGCGAACACCGGGGAGCTGTTTTTT,CASSEAGTSSARANTGELFF
TRBV29-1,TRBJ2-5,.,TGCAGCGTTCATCCGGGAGCCTCGGAGACCCAGTACTTC,CSVHPGASETQYF
TRBV11-2,TRBJ2-7,TRBD2,TGTGCCAGCAGCTTAGAGGCTAGCGGGGGCCCCTACGAGCAGTACTTC,CASSLEASGGPYEQYF
TRBV5-6,TRBJ1-2,.,TGTGCCAGCAGCTTGGTGGCGGCTTATGGCTACACCTTC,CASSLVAAYGYTF
TRBV2,TRBJ2-7,TRBD1,TGTGCCAGCACCCGGGACAGGGACGAGCAGTACTTC,CASTRDRDEQYF
TRBV5-5,TRBJ2-7,.,TGTGCCAGCAGCATTTCTGGACAGCAAGTCTCCTACGAGCAGTACTTC,CASSISGQQVSYEQYF
TRBV5-4,TRBJ2-2,.,TGTGCCAGCACCCGGGGCACCGGGGAGCTGTTTTTT,CASTRGTGELFF
TRBV2,TRBJ2-3,.,TGTGCCAGCAGTGAAGGGACAGCCACAGATACGCAGTATTTT,CASSEGTATDTQYF
TRBV5-1,TRBJ2-7,TRBD1,TGCGCCAGCAAACCCGGGACAGGGAGCTCCTACGAGCAGTACTTC,CASKPGTGSSYEQYF
TRBV7-2,TRBJ2-5,.,TGTGCCAGCAGCCCCCCCGGGACTCCCCCAGAGACCCAGTACTTC,CASSPPGTPPETQYF
TRBV5-8,TRBJ2-2,TRBD1,TGTGCCAGCAGCTGGAGGACAGGGTACACCGGGGAGCTGTTTTTT,CASSWRTGYTGELFF
TRBV29-1,TRBJ2-3,.,TGCAGCGCCAGCGGTGCAGGCACAGATACGCAGTATTTT,CSASGAGTDTQYF
TRBV7-8,TRBJ2-7,TRBD2,TGTGCCAGCAGCTCCCTGGGGGGGAGCGCCTACGAGCAGTACTTC,CASSSLGGSAYEQYF
TRBV10-3,TRBJ1-1,.,TGTGCCGCACAAGTACGTACGAACACTGAAGCTTTCTTT,CAAQVRTNTEAFF
TRBV11-3,TRBJ2-5,TRBD2,TGTGCCAGCAGCTTGGGGCGGGAGGGGGAGACCCAGTACTTC,CASSLGREGETQYF
TRBV7-2,TRBJ2-1,TRBD2,TGTGCCAGCAGCGTCCCCCGGACTAGCGGGAGGGCTAATGAGCAGTTCTTC,CASSVPRTSGRANEQFF
TRBV5-1,TRBJ1-5,TRBD1,TGCGCCAGCAGCTTGGGGCAGGGGGATCAGCCCCAGCATTTT,CASSLGQGDQPQHF
TRBV28,TRBJ2-2,TRBD1,TGTGCCAGCACCCCTCTCGGGACAGGGAGCACCGGGGAGCTGTTTTTT,CASTPLGTGSTGELFF
TRBV7-2,TRBJ2-3,TRBD2,TGTGCCAGCAGCTCCGGGGGGGCACGGCTAAATACGCAGTATTTT,CASSSGGARLNTQYF
TRBV13,TRBJ2-7,.,TGTGCCAGCCGAACGAGGGGGGGAGAAGCCTACGAGCAGTACTTC,CASRTRGGEAYEQYF
TRBV18,TRBJ2-7,TRBD2,TGTGCCAGCTCACCATCCGGGACTAGCGGGACCTACGAGCAGTACTTC,CASSPSGTSGTYEQYF
TRBV9,TRBJ2-7,.,TGTGCCAGCAGCGTAGCGGACTTCCCCTCCTACGAGCAGTACTTC,CASSVADFPSYEQYF
TRBV6-4,TRBJ2-7,TRBD1,TGTGCCAGCAGTGACGCGACAGGGGGCTACGAGCAGTACTTC,CASSDATGGYEQYF
TRBV15,TRBJ1-2,TRBD1,TGTGCCACCAGCTCGCGCTCCGGGACAGGGAAGAACACCTTC,CATSSRSGTGKNTF
TRBV7-6,TRBJ1-5,.,TGTGCCAGCAGCTTAGGGAGCCCGGGTAATCAGCCCCAGCATTTT,CASSLGSPGNQPQHF
TRBV25-1,TRBJ1-6,.,TGTGCCAGCAGTGAGTACGCGAGCTCCTATAATTCACCCCTCCACTTT,CASSEYASSYNSPLHF
TRBV20-1,TRBJ2-1,.,TGCAGTGCTAGCAGAAACAATGAGCAGTTCTTC,CSASRNNEQFF
TRBV28,TRBJ2-7,TRBD2,TGTGCCTCCCGGGGGGGTTCTCTAGCGGGGGGTAACGAGCAGTACTTC,CASRGGSLAGGNEQYF
TRBV5-1,TRBJ1-2,.,TGCGCCAGCAGCTTGACAGGTGGGGGCTACACCTTC,CASSLTGGGYTF
TRBV9,TRBJ2-3,TRBD2,TGTGCCAGCAGCGTAAGGGGTGGGACTAGCGGGAGCACTAGCACAGATACGCAGTATTTT,CASSVRGGTSGSTSTDTQYF
TRBV7-9,TRBJ1-2,.,TGTGCCAGCAGTTCGGATGGCTACACCTTC,CASSSDGYTF
TRBV5-6,TRBJ2-5,TRBD2,TGTGCCAGCAGCACCCCGACTAGCGGGGGGTCACCCCAGTACTTC,CASSTPTSGGSPQYF
TRBV28,TRBJ1-2,.,TGTGCCAGCAGTCCCGGACTAGACTATGGCTACACCTTC,CASSPGLDYGYTF
TRBV10-3,TRBJ1-2,.,TGTGCCATCAGTGGGGCGACAGTTCCTAACTATGGCTACACCTTC,CAISGATVPNYGYTF
TRBV15,TRBJ2-3,.,TGTGCCACCAGTTTGAGGCGGGGACCCACAGATACGCAGTATTTT,CATSLRRGPTDTQYF